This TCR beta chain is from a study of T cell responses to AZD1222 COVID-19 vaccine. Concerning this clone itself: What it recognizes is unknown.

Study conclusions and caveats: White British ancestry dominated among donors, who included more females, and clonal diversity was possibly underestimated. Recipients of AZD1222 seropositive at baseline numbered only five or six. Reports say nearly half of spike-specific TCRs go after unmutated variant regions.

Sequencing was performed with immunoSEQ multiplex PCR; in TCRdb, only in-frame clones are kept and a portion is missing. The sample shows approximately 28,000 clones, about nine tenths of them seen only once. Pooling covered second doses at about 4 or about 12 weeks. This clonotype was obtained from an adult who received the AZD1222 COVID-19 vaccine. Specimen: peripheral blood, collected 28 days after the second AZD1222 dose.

As DNA, the CDR3 is TGCGCCAGCAGCCAAGAGGGTCCCGGGAGAGGTGGAAATGAGCAGTTCTTC. This encodes CASSQEGPGRGGNEQFF. This chain uses TRBV4-3 with TRBJ2-1; tentatively, D is TRBD2 (6 bases). Germline V lookup: CDR1 LGHNA, CDR2 YSLEER. Trimming stripped 0 bases from V and 7 bases from J, with 19 bases between. The CDR3 is made up of 17 amino acids.